Sequencing of this T cell receptor beta chain was carried out in a study of cytomegalovirus exposure and HLA in healthy donors. Findings and caveats of the study: Altogether, about 160 TCR beta chains were recorded as cytomegalovirus-associated.

A multiplex PCR was run with 60 Vbeta primers and 13 Jbeta primers. The assay was immunoSEQ multiplex PCR, and TCRdb's table has in-frame clones only and misses some. The table lists some 110,000 clones, with 6.8% in the top ten. About this clone: Antigen unknown.

The CDR3 totals 16 residues. Germline V gene sequence: CDR1 MNHEY, CDR2 SMNVEV (reference sequence). The V and J ends lost 4 bases and 8 bases, in that order; junction bases with no gene match: 8. This rearrangement joins TRBV27 to TRBJ1-6, with 10 nucleotides matching TRBD1. The TCR sequence derives from a man between 35 and 55 years old in good health and CMV-seropositive. Sequenced input: PBMCs. CDR3 DNA: TGTGCCAGCAGTTGGGGGGGACAGGGGAGTGATTCACCCCTCCACTTT. This sequence encodes CASSWGGQGSDSPLHF.